This T cell receptor beta chain originates from a study of glioma-infiltrating T cells. This clonotype came up many times. What it recognizes is unknown. Whole-study results and caveats: Very few CDR3 sequences were shared between tissue and blood.

Using RNA template, CDR3s of TCR alpha and beta were amplified with iRepertoire arm-PCR. MiXCR, run by TCRdb on the multiplex PCR reads, gives a single entry per CDR3 protein. The table has about 94,000 distinct CDR3 sequences, less than 30% seen once; the top ten hold 6.7%. What was sequenced was glioma tissue, nonneoplastic brain tissue, or PBMCs (not recorded which). The origin of this receptor is a human donor with low-grade glioma or glioblastoma, undergoing nonglioma brain surgery, or in good health (not recorded which).

The chain's CDR3 is CASLRPNTEAFF. The CDR3 region has the DNA TGTGCCAGCTTGCGGCCGAACACTGAAGCTTTCTTT. The V call is TRBV2, the J call TRBJ1-1; D is unresolved. V shed 8 bases and J shed 1 base, with 8 bases lying between them. The CDR3 is made up of 12 amino acids. Germline-derived CDR1 and CDR2 are SNHLY and FYNNEI.